This T cell receptor (beta chain) is from a study of shared clonotypes between healthy human individuals. Study background: The cohort comprised a couple of women and three men. Their ages spanned 18 to 49 years. Each donor had three CD4 naive, three CD4 memory, two CD8 naive and one CD8 memory plate.

The germline V gene has CDR1 MNHNS and CDR2 SASEGT. This CDR3 is built from 14 residues. The V end lost 7 bases, the J end lost 4 bases, and 16 bases lay between the germline ends. A CD45RA+ naive subset and a CD45RA-negative memory subset were split from CD4+ cells. Using immunoSEQ multiplex PCR, the repertoire was profiled, and TCRdb retains in-frame clones only, with some absent. This sample has nearly 750,000 clones, with about two thirds found just once. Sequenced: memory CD4+ T cells sorted from blood. As to subset: CD45RA-negative fraction. The clonotype originates from a woman aged 25 to 39 in good health. This chain joins TRBV6-1 and TRBJ1-2, with D possibly being TRBD1 (5 bases). In DNA, the CDR3 is TGTGCCAGCACCATCACCAGGGACGGCTATGGCTACACCTTC. Translating it yields CASTITRDGYGYTF.